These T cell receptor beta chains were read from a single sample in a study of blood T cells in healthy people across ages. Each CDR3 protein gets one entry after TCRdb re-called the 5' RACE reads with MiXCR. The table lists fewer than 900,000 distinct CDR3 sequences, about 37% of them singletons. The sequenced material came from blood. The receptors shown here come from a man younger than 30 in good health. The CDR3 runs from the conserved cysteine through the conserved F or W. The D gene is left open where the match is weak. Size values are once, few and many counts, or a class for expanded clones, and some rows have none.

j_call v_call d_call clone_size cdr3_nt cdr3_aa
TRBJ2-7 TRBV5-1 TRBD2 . TGCGCCAGCAGCTTGGCACTAGCGGACTACAATGAGCAGTACTTC CASSLALADYNEQYF
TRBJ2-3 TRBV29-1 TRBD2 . TGCAGCGTTGGACTAGCGGGAGGCACAGATACGCAGTATTTT CSVGLAGGTDTQYF
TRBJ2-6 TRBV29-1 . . TGCAGCTTTGAGATGGCCAACGTCCTGACTTTC CSFEMANVLTF
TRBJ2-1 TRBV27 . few TGTGCCAGCAGTGCCCCGGGACCTCACAATGAGCAGTTCTTC CASSAPGPHNEQFF
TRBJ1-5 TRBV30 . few TGTGCCTGGAGTACCCCCACTTGGGGTAAGCCCCAGCATTTT CAWSTPTWGKPQHF
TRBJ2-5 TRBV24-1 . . TGTGCCACCAGTGACACCGCGGAGGTCGAGGAGACCCAGTACTTC CATSDTAEVEETQYF
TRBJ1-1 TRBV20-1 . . TGCAGTGCCCGCCTCGACAGGAACACTGAAGCTTTCTTT CSARLDRNTEAFF
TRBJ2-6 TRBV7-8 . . TGTGCCAGCAGCTTAGCGGGGTCGAACCCCGGGGCCAACGTCCTGACTTTC CASSLAGSNPGANVLTF
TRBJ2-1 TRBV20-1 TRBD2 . TGCAGTGCCCCAGACGCATCTAGCGGGGGTCGCTACAATGAGCAGTTCTTC CSAPDASSGGRYNEQFF
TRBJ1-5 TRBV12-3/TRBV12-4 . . TGTGCCAGCAGTTCAAGGGGTCCTTATAGCAATCAGCCCCAGCATTTT CASSSRGPYSNQPQHF
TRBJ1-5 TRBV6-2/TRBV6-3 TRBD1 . TGTGCCAGCCTGGGACAGATTAATCAGCCCCAGCATTTT CASLGQINQPQHF
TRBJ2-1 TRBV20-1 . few TGCAGTGCTAGAGATCGGACGAGGTGGGCTTGGTTTCGGAATGAGCAGTTCTTC CSARDRTRWAWFRNEQFF
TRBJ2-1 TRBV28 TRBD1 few TGTGCCAGCAGCCCTAGGACAGGGGAAAAATACAATGAGCAGTTCTTC CASSPRTGEKYNEQFF
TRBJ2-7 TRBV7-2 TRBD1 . TGTGCCAGCAGCCGACAAACAGGGGAATACGAGCAGTACTTC CASSRQTGEYEQYF
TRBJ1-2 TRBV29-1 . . TGCAGCGTTGAAGAGCCCAATTATGGCTACACCTTC CSVEEPNYGYTF
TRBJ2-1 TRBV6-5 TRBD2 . TGTGCCAGCAGCGACCGGGGAGGGAGTCTCTATGAGCAGTTCTTC CASSDRGGSLYEQFF
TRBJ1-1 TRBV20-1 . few TGCAGTGGGTCGACAGGATCCAACAATCGAGCTTTCTTT CSGSTGSNNRAFF
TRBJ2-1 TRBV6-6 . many TGTGCCAGCAGTCGGGGGCCCGACAATGAGCAGTTCTTC CASSRGPDNEQFF
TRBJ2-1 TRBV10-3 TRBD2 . TGTGCCATCAGCCCGACTAGCGGGGGGAGCTCCTACAATGAGCGGTTCTTC CAISPTSGGSSYNERFF
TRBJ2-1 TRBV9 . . TGTGCCAGCAGCGTAGATAACAGGAATGAGCAGTTCTTC CASSVDNRNEQFF
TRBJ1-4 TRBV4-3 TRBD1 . TGCGCCAGCAGCCCCGGACAGGCCAATAATGAAAAACTGTTTTTT CASSPGQANNEKLFF
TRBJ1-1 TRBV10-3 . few TGTGCCATCAGTGAAGCTGGGGGGAACACTGAAGCTTTCTTT CAISEAGGNTEAFF
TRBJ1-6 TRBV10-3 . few TGTGGTAGAGGCCTAAGGGCCTCCTATAATTCACCCCTCCACTTT CGRGLRASYNSPLHF
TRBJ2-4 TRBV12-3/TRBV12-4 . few TGTGCCAGCAGTTTGGAACGCTACACCCAGTACTTC CASSLERYTQYF
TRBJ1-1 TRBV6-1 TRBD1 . TGTGCTAGCAGGGAGCTGACAGGGGGGTTGACTGAAGCTTTCTTT CASRELTGGLTEAFF
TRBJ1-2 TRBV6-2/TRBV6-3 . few TGTGCCAGCGAGGACCAAAACTATGGCTACACCTTC CASEDQNYGYTF
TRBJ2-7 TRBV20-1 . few TGCAGTGCTAGAGATGAGGGCAGAACGATCTACGAGCAGTACTTC CSARDEGRTIYEQYF
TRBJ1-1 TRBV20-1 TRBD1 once TGCAGTGCTGCGTCGACAGGGCGCACTGAAGCTTTCTTT CSAASTGRTEAFF
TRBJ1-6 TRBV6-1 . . TGTGCCAGCGCGGGAATCACCTCGGATAATTCACCCCTCCACTTT CASAGITSDNSPLHF
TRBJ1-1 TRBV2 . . TGTGCCAGCAAAGTCCCCACCTTGAACACTGAAGCTTTCTTT CASKVPTLNTEAFF
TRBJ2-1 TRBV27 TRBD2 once TGTGCCAGCAGTCCGGGACTAGGGTACGATGAGCAGTTCTTC CASSPGLGYDEQFF
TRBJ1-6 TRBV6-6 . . TGTGCCTTAAGGGGCGGTGTAGGGTCACCCCTCCACTTT CALRGGVGSPLHF
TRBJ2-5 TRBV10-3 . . TGTGCCATAGGGACGGCCAACCAAGAGACCCAGTACTTC CAIGTANQETQYF
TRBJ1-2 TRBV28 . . TGTGCCAGCAGCATTATCGGAGGGAGCGGGCATGGCTACACCTTC CASSIIGGSGHGYTF
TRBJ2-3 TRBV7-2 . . TGTGCCAGCAGCCTGGGGGCCCAATCCAATCAGCCCCAGTATTTT CASSLGAQSNQPQYF
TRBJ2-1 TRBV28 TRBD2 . TGTGCCAGCAGACGACTAGCGGGGGTCTACAATGAGCAGTTCTTC CASRRLAGVYNEQFF
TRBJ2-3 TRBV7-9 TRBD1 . TGTGCCAGCAGCGTAGATTGGACAGGGGTAGATACGCAGTATTTT CASSVDWTGVDTQYF
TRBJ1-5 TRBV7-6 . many TGTGCCAGCAGCTTAGGCGGTCCCAATCAGCCCCAGCATTTT CASSLGGPNQPQHF
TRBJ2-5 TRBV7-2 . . TGTGCCAGCAGCTTAGGGCTAGCCCGCCAAGAGACCCAGTACTTC CASSLGLARQETQYF
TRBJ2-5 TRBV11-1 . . TGTGCCAGCAGCCGCAGCGAGGCAGAGACCCAGTACTTC CASSRSEAETQYF
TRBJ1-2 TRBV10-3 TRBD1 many TGTGCCATCAGTAACGGGACAGGGGGAAGCTATGGCTACACCTTC CAISNGTGGSYGYTF
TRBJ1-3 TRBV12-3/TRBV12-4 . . TGTGCCAGCAGTCGCGGCAGCTCTGGAAACACCATATATTTT CASSRGSSGNTIYF
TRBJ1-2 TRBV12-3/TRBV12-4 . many TGTGCCAGCAGTCCGCCGGGACACCTCTATGGCTACACCTTC CASSPPGHLYGYTF
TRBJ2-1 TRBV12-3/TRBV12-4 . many TGTGCCAGCAGTTTGTCACCCCTCGGGTACAATGAGCAGTTCTTC CASSLSPLGYNEQFF
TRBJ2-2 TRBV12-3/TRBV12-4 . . TGTGCCAGCGGCCCCAGTCCCGGGGAGCTGTTTTTT CASGPSPGELFF
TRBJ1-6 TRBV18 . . TGTGCCAGCTCACGGGGGTCCTCCTATAATTCACCCCTCCACTTT CASSRGSSYNSPLHF
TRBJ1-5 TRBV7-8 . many TGTGCCAGCAGCTTCGCCGACGGACGCAATCAGCCCCAGCATTTT CASSFADGRNQPQHF
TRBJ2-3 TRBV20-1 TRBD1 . TGCAGTGCTCCACCCCGGGACAGGGAAACAGATACGCAGTATTTT CSAPPRDRETDTQYF
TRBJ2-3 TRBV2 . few TGTGCCAGCAGTGAGCAAGATACGCAGTATTTT CASSEQDTQYF
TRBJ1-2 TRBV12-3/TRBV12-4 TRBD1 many TGTGCCAGCAGTCTGACGACAGGGGGCCATGGCTACACCTTC CASSLTTGGHGYTF
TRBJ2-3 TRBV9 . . TGTGCCAGCAGCGCCGGGCTGGCCCAGGACACAGATACGCAGTATTTT CASSAGLAQDTDTQYF
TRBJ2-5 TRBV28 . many TGTGCCAGCAGTTTATTCTCCGAGGGGAAGACCCAGTACTTC CASSLFSEGKTQYF
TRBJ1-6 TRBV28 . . TGTGCCAGCTCACCTCGGAACCGAAAAGGACAGCGATATAATTCACCCCTCCACTTT CASSPRNRKGQRYNSPLHF
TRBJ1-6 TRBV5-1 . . TGCGCCAGCAGCTTGGAACCCCAAGGGTCACCCCTCCACTTT CASSLEPQGSPLHF
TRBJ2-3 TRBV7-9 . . TGTGCCAGCAGCCTCACCGGGGTTACGCAGTATTTT CASSLTGVTQYF